The source of this TCR beta chain is a study of blood T cell repertoires in COVID-19. Background on the study: PBMCs, B-cell-depleted T cells, or T cells provided the cDNA or gDNA that made up the material.

Study processing details: How many nucleated cells were present was estimated from reference gene primer amplification. The data were produced by immunoSEQ multiplex PCR, yet TCRdb's version contains in-frame clones alone and is incomplete. D and trimming were read from the DNA, whereas the V and J calls and clone size are those reported in that table. The data contain about 15,000 clones, 80% to 90% of them seen just once; the ten biggest clones take up roughly 32%. The V gene's germline CDR1 is WNHNN and CDR2 SYGVQD (reference sequence). The J segment lost 0 bases and the V segment lost 5 bases, leaving 4 bases of the junction unmatched. CDR3 length equals 15 residues.

This TCR was sampled from a human donor in a cohort sampled during active COVID-19. Input material: peripheral blood. J is TRBJ2-1 and V is TRBV10-1; 7 bases are a match to TRBD1. The CDR3, as DNA: TGCGCCAGCAGTAACGCAGGGGGCTCCTACAATGAGCAGTTCTTC. It is translated as CASSNAGGSYNEQFF.